Given below is one T cell receptor (beta chain) in context. As yet, its antigen is unknown. This specimen comes from a study of liver allograft versus peripheral blood T cells. Study-level information: Comparative analysis was performed on T cell receptor repertoires from transplanted livers and from recipients' peripheral blood. Study-wide findings and caveats: Reportedly, the T cell receptor repertoires inside liver allografts were not the same as those in peripheral blood.

In germline, CDR1 is LGHDT, CDR2 YNNKEL (reference sequence). Trimming shortened V by 4 bases and J by 0 bases, and 9 bases separated the two germline ends. This CDR3 region has 14 residues. TCRdb reprocessed the reads with MiXCR, giving one entry per CDR3 protein. Here the sample spans some 14,000 distinct CDR3 sequences, about a fifth being singletons. This TCR came from a human patient who had a liver transplant. Some of the T cells may derive from the graft donor. The V gene is TRBV3-1, the J gene TRBJ1-1; D is uncertain. CDR3 sequence (DNA): TGTGCCAGCAGCCCGGACGGGATGAACACTGAAGCTTTCTTT. Protein sequence: CASSPDGMNTEAFF.